These 5 T cell receptor beta chains originate from one sample sequenced in a study of T-cell reconstitution after alpha-beta-depleted transplantation in children. TCRbeta library construction was performed incorporating unique molecular identifiers. In TCRdb, the PCR reads were re-called with MiXCR into one record per CDR3 protein. The table shows 800,000 to 1,000,000 distinct CDR3 sequences, with roughly 29% occurring only once. Sequenced material: PBMCs, mostly from graft donor cells, taken 360 days after TCRalphabeta/CD19-depleted stem cell transplant. Receptor source: a boy younger than two who had a stem cell transplant for SCID, so the T cells may come from the graft donor.

The chain carries TRBV5-1 and TRBJ1-1, with a possible D match to TRBD1 (5 bases). Germline V gene sequence: CDR1 SGHRS, CDR2 YFSETQ. The CDR3 is made up of 14 amino acids. V lost 5 bases, J lost 4 bases, and 15 bases lay in between. As DNA, the CDR3 is TGCGCCAGCAGTACGGGGGATGGGAGCACTGAAGCTTTCTTT. Residues: CASSTGDGSTEAFF.

This clonotype was picked up a small number of times. The chain recombines TRBV6-1 with TRBJ2-1, with TRBD2 matching 10 bases. V gave up 2 bases and J gave up 5 bases; unmatched junction bases: 9. From germline, CDR1 is MNHNS and CDR2 SASEGT. This CDR3 is 17 amino acids long. The CDR3 loop reads CASSERVVAGGHNEQFF. In DNA form, the CDR3 reads TGTGCCAGCAGTGAAAGGGTCGTAGCGGGGGGCCACAATGAGCAGTTCTTC.

This chain links TRBV7-9 with TRBJ2-1; 13 bases align to TRBD2. J lost 4 bases, V lost 5 bases, and 2 bases had no gene match. This CDR3 has 15 residues. The V gene's germline CDR1 is SEHNR and CDR2 FQNEAQ (reference sequence). CDR3 sequence (DNA): TGTGCCAGCAGCAAGGGACTAGCGGGGTACAATGAGCAGTTCTTC. Translated: CASSKGLAGYNEQFF.

This clonotype has just a few counts. This chain links TRBV29-1 with TRBJ2-7, with D possibly TRBD1 on 6 matching bases. Germline V CDR1 and CDR2: SQVTM, ANQGSEA. V shed 2 bases and J shed 2 bases, with 16 bases lying between them. This CDR3 is 15 amino acids long. CDR3 residues: CSVEQLEGDTYEQYF. Written as DNA, the CDR3 is TGCAGCGTTGAACAACTAGAAGGGGACACCTACGAGCAGTACTTC.

This clonotype was found many times. The V and J genes are TRBV3-1 and TRBJ2-7; D uncertain. Germline lookup yields CDR1 LGHDT and CDR2 YNNKEL (reference sequence). V was cut by 1 base and J by 6 bases, with 10 bases left in between. The CDR3 has 13 residues. The CDR3 DNA reads TGTGCCAGCAGCCAAGTAGACGGGCGCGAGCAGTACTTC. It specifies CASSQVDGREQYF.